This T cell receptor (beta chain) was captured in a study of high-grade serous ovarian cancer treatment subgroups (dated by TCRdb to the early 2020s). Regarding the study in general: On average, each sample produced 14,192 sequencing reads and roughly 7,500 unique TCR beta rearrangements. The cohort comprised 30 or so patients: approximately ten with no residual disease after primary surgery (R0), approximately ten excellent NACT responders, and approximately ten poor NACT responders. In total there were under 100 samples, since every patient provided one primary tumor sample and two metastatic tumor samples. Under a laparoscopic triage algorithm, patients with high-grade serous ovarian cancer were grouped by complete gross resection or by neoadjuvant chemotherapy response, and the study profiled the TCR beta repertoires of these patients.

The 100 or so tumor samples underwent high-throughput TCR profiling using ImmunoSEQ. The authors' pipeline ran thus. To measure repertoire diversity, the metrics used were richness (unique productive sequences), clonality, evenness and relatedness, and the Bhattacharyya coefficient was used to assess similarity between samples. Conclusions stayed consistent in a sensitivity analysis that left out TCRs with fewer than two reads. What TCRdb holds here is the immuneACCESS table cut down to in-frame rearrangements. Part of the clones is not present; checked against another copy, under half of the missing clones reflect an unresolved V gene, and the others are unexplained. D and trimming come from the DNA, and the V and J calls and clone size come from that table. For this sample there are some 1,000 clones; approximately 80% appear just once. The ten largest clonotypes hold about 22% of the sample.

What the research found in general, with its limitations: The TCR repertoire analyses centered on CDR3, and CDR1 and CDR2 were not analyzed. Because bulk tumor TCR sequencing provided no spatial information, insight into HGSC tumor complexity and diversity was limited. TCR clonal relatedness showed a positive correlation with neoantigen level and a trend toward positive correlation with copy number variation and mutation load from whole-genome sequencing. Repertoire similarity ranging from roughly 0.11 to 0.85 was observed between tumors from the same patient, whereas almost no similarity was observed between different patients.

Collection of tumor samples took place before definitive surgery or chemotherapy. Genomic DNA was extracted by the MD Anderson Biospecimen Extraction Resource, and TCR sequencing was done by the MD Anderson Cancer Genomics Laboratory. Per the germline V gene, SGHVS is the CDR1 and FNYEAQ is the CDR2. From V the trimming removes 4 bases and from J it removes 1 base, while the gene matches leave 13 bases of the junction unaccounted for. The CDR3, cysteine through phenylalanine, is 18 amino acids long. Only the CDR3 part of the read is kept: 54 bases, read in frame from the first base. Note on this clone: Its antigen remains undetermined. No qualities accompany the bases; no much larger clone lies one base away.

The sequence is built from TRBV7-6 and TRBJ2-1, with 7 bases in between that match TRBD1. The specimen sequenced was tumor tissue. The sequence derives from a human donor with high-grade serous ovarian cancer. The encoded CDR3 is CASSSLPAGTVSYNEQFF. The DNA sequence is as follows: TGTGCCAGCAGCTCATTGCCAGCTGGGACAGTTTCCTACAATGAGCAGTTCTTC.